This T cell receptor (beta chain) was recovered during a study of cytomegalovirus exposure and HLA in healthy donors. At the level of the study: The roughly 120 validation repertoires matched the 500 to 750 first-cohort repertoires in platform, a later analysis reported. Study results and caveats: The authors listed approximately 150 TCR beta chains as cytomegalovirus-associated. Reported results showed that the classifier diagnosed cytomegalovirus status with high specificity and sensitivity. The TCR clusters that emerged in the first cohort tended, a later analysis found, to co-occur in the 120 or so validation repertoires.

Some clones are missing from TCRdb's copy, which holds only in-frame ones; the method was immunoSEQ multiplex PCR. In the table there are 120,000 to 150,000 clones, just over 85% of which are singletons. Note on this clone: The antigen is undetermined.

Trimming took 4 bases from V and 5 from J, leaving 20 bases between them. This CDR3 spans 16 amino acids. Germline values: CDR1 LGHNA, CDR2 YSLEER. The genes are TRBV4-3 and TRBJ2-5, with D maybe TRBD1 (8 bases). The clonotype originates from a woman aged 18-29 years in good health and CMV-seropositive. Sequencing used PBMCs. CDR3 bases: TGCGCCAGCAGCCGGTCCGACAGGGGAGGGATGGAGACCCAGTACTTC. This codes for CASSRSDRGGMETQYF.